This TCR beta chain was found in a study of blood T cells in healthy people across ages. No fewer than 5.5 micrograms of total RNA were isolated from every sample. This clonotype appeared a single time. Mismatch with germline at one junction end may stem from a read error. With a J-beta primer mix and a sample-barcoded 5' primer, a second PCR ran roughly 6 to 11 cycles. Each CDR3 protein is one row after TCRdb ran MiXCR on the 5' RACE reads. The table lists 1.5 million to 2 million distinct CDR3 sequences, about 35% of them singletons, with 11% in the top ten. Input material: blood. The sequence came from a woman between 25 and 40 years old in good health.

CDR3 DNA: TGTGCCGGCAGCCAAAGGGGGTCGACTCCGGGCGAGCAGTACTTC. Translating gives CAGSQRGSTPGEQYF. The chain uses TRBV4-2 and TRBJ2-7; maybe TRBD1 (6 bases). Germline V gene data show CDR1 as LGHNA and CDR2 as YNFKEQ. This CDR3 spans 15 amino acids.